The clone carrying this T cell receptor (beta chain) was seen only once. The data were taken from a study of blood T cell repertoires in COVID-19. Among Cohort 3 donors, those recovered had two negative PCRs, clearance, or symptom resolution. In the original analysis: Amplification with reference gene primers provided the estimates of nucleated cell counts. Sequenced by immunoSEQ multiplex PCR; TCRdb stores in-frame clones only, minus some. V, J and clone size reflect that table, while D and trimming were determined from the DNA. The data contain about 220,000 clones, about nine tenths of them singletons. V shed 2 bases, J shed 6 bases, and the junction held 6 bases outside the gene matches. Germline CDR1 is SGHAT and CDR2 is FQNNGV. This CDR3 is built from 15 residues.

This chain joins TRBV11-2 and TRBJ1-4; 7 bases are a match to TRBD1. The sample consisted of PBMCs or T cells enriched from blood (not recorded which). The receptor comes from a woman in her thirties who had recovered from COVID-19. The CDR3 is CASSLNRDSYEKLFF. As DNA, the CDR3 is TGTGCCAGCAGCTTAAACCGGGACAGTTATGAAAAACTGTTTTTT.